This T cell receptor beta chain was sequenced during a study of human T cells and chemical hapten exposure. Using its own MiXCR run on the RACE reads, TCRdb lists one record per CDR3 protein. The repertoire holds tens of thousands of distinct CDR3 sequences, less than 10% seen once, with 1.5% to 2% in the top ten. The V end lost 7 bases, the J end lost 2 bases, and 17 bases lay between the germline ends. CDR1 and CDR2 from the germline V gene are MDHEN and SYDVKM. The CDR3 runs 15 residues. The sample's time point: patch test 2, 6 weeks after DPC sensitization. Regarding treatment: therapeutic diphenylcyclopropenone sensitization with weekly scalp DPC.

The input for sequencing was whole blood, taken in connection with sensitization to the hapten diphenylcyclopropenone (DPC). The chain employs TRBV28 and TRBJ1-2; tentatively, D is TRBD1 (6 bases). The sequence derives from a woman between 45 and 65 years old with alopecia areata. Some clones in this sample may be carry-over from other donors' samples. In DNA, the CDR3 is TGTGCCAGCACCCAACAGGGACCAGTGAACTATGGCTACACCTTC. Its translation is CASTQQGPVNYGYTF.